This T cell receptor beta chain was found in a study of cytomegalovirus exposure and HLA in healthy donors. General study points: The study carried out a later analysis of TCR beta sequences. It associated some 17,000 of them with specific HLA alleles at a false discovery rate of 0.05.

These donors, healthy bone marrow donors, were studied. On this clone itself: Its specificity is unknown.

The study ran its PCR with 60 Vbeta and 13 Jbeta primers. Produced via immunoSEQ multiplex PCR; TCRdb's table is partial and in-frame only. Here the sample spans more than 150,000 clones, roughly 83% being singletons. Germline trimming cut 3 bases from V and 7 bases from J; bases unmatched to any gene: 8. Germline CDR1 SEHNR, CDR2 FQNEAQ (reference sequence). The CDR3 has 15 residues. The sample taken for sequencing was PBMCs. The receptor was isolated from a boy younger than 18 in good health and CMV-seronegative. J is TRBJ1-4 and V is TRBV7-9, with TRBD1 identical over 7 bases. The CDR3 sequence is CASSFSGGGTEKLFF. The CDR3 DNA is TGTGCCAGCAGCTTCAGTGGAGGGGGCACTGAAAAACTGTTTTTT.